A selection of T cell receptor beta chains follows, all from one sample in a study of blood T cells in healthy people across ages. TCRdb recomputed calls from the 5' RACE reads with MiXCR, one row per CDR3 protein. The profile shows 1.5 million to 1.9 million distinct CDR3 sequences, 40% to 45% of them singletons. The sample was blood. The receptors originated from a woman between 18 and 30 years old in good health. CDR3s include the opening cysteine and the closing phenylalanine or tryptophan. Each record gives: clone size, D gene, J gene, V gene, CDR3 DNA, CDR3 protein. D genes are given only for firm matches. Part of the rows lack a size; the others show once, few, many or a class for expanded clones.

. TRBD1 TRBJ1-6 TRBV6-5 TGTGCCAGCAGTACCCGGGACAGGGGTATGAATTCACCCCTCCACTTT CASSTRDRGMNSPLHF
. . TRBJ2-3 TRBV9 TGTGCCAGCAGCGTAGAGCCAGGGGGGGGCACAGATACGCAGTATTTT CASSVEPGGGTDTQYF
few . TRBJ2-1 TRBV7-2 TGTGCCAGCAGCCAACGGCGGGACTCCTACAATGAGCAGTTCTTC CASSQRRDSYNEQFF
. TRBD1 TRBJ2-5 TRBV6-2/TRBV6-3 TGTGCCAGCAGTTTAATGGACAGGGAGACCCAGTACTTC CASSLMDRETQYF
. . TRBJ2-3 TRBV6-5 TGTGCCAGCAGGCGAGCGCACGTTACAGATACGCAGTATTTT CASRRAHVTDTQYF
few TRBD2 TRBJ2-1 TRBV4-2 TGTGCCAGCAGCCCGACTGGGGGAGGGACGTACAATGAGCAGTTCTTC CASSPTGGGTYNEQFF
few TRBD2 TRBJ2-3 TRBV11-3 TGTGCCAGCAGCTTCAGCGGGAGTCCGACAGATACGCAGTATTTT CASSFSGSPTDTQYF
. TRBD2 TRBJ2-4 TRBV27 TGTGCCAGCAGTTCCGGACTAGCGGGTGGGGCGGCCAAAAACATTCAGTACTTC CASSSGLAGGAAKNIQYF
many . TRBJ2-1 TRBV12-3/TRBV12-4 TGTGCCAGCAGTCTCGCCAGCGGGCATTACAATGAGCAGTTCTTC CASSLASGHYNEQFF
few . TRBJ2-1 TRBV15 TGTGCCACCAGCAGAGGGGTTAGCGGACTTTACAATGAGCAGTTCTTC CATSRGVSGLYNEQFF
. . TRBJ1-1 TRBV27 TGTGCCAGCAGTTTATCGTGGTACACTGAAGCTTTCTTT CASSLSWYTEAFF
. TRBD1 TRBJ2-3 TRBV27 TGTGCCAGCAGTTCCCAGTTCGAGGGGACAGGTACGCAGTATTTT CASSSQFEGTGTQYF
few . TRBJ2-4 TRBV28 TGTGCCAGCAGTGTGCACAGTCTGGCCATTCAGTACTTC CASSVHSLAIQYF
. . TRBJ2-7 TRBV6-5 TGTGCCAGCAGTTACGGGGAGTTCTACGAGCAGTACTTC CASSYGEFYEQYF
. . TRBJ1-5 TRBV12-5 TGTGCTAGTGGTCGCCATAGCAATCAGCCCCAGCATTTT CASGRHSNQPQHF
few . TRBJ2-1 TRBV6-1 TGTGCCAGCAGTCCCGGGACTTCTTACCTGAGCTCCTACAATGAGCAGTTCTTC CASSPGTSYLSSYNEQFF
. TRBD1 TRBJ2-7 TRBV18 TGTGCCAGCTCACCTAGACAGGGGGCTAATCCCGAGCAGTACTTC CASSPRQGANPEQYF
. TRBD1 TRBJ2-3 TRBV12-3/TRBV12-4 TGTGCCAGCAGTTTAGCCGGTGCCCCGGGACAGGGTCTGTATTTT CASSLAGAPGQGLYF
once . TRBJ2-5 TRBV12-3/TRBV12-4 TGTGCCAGCAGTTTGGCTCCCGCTGGGAATGAGCAGTACTTC CASSLAPAGNEQYF
. TRBD1 TRBJ1-2 TRBV28 TGTGCCAGCAGTCTCCCGACAGGGTTCTATGGCTACACCTTC CASSLPTGFYGYTF
few . TRBJ2-5 TRBV29-1 TGCAGCGTTGAAGATGATCCCCTTGTAGAGACCCAGTACTTC CSVEDDPLVETQYF
. TRBD2 TRBJ2-7 TRBV9 TGTGCCAGCAGCTTTACACCTAGCGGTTCCTACGAGCAGTACTTC CASSFTPSGSYEQYF
. TRBD2 TRBJ2-3 TRBV7-2 TGTGCCAGCAGCTTAGTGGGACTAGCTCTCCTAAGCACGGATACGCAGTATTTT CASSLVGLALLSTDTQYF
once TRBD2 TRBJ2-1 TRBV19 TGTGCCAGTAGTGCCTACCAGGGGGGACTAGCTATCAATGAGCAGTTCTTC CASSAYQGGLAINEQFF
few TRBD2 TRBJ2-3 TRBV20-1 TGCAGTGCTGACAAGGGACTAGCGGGAGGAGATACGCAGTATTTT CSADKGLAGGDTQYF
once . TRBJ2-5 TRBV27 TGTGCCAGCAGTTTTGGTAGCTCCTACGAGCGGTACTTC CASSFGSSYERYF
. . TRBJ1-2 TRBV27 TGTGCCAGCAGTCACGGCGGGGATGGCTACACCTTC CASSHGGDGYTF
. . TRBJ1-2 TRBV30 TGTGCCTGGAGTCCAACAGGGATCTATGGCTACACCTTC CAWSPTGIYGYTF
. . TRBJ2-1 TRBV7-6 TGTGCCAGCAGAGCGAGCAGTGGCAATGAGCAGTTCTTC CASRASSGNEQFF
few . TRBJ2-2 TRBV12-3/TRBV12-4 TGTGCCAGCACCCCCTTTAGCGGGAACACCGGGGAGCTGTTTTTT CASTPFSGNTGELFF
. TRBD1 TRBJ1-2 TRBV7-3 TGTGCCAGCAGCCAAGCCGGGACAGGAGCTAACTATGGCTACACCTTC CASSQAGTGANYGYTF
once TRBD1 TRBJ1-2 TRBV4-1 TGCGCCAGCAGCCGGGTAGGGGACAGGCCCTATGGCTACACCTTC CASSRVGDRPYGYTF
. . TRBJ2-7 TRBV4-1 TGCGCCAGCAGCCAGTTGAGAGGTAGGGGATTCCACGAGCAGTACTTC CASSQLRGRGFHEQYF
few . TRBJ2-1 TRBV6-4 TGTGCCAGCAGTGAGGGTCCAGGGCCCTACAATGAGCAGTTCTTC CASSEGPGPYNEQFF
many . TRBJ2-7 TRBV29-1 TGCAGCGTCACCCGAGGTGGCGCCACCTACGAGCAGTACTTC CSVTRGGATYEQYF
few . TRBJ2-4 TRBV14 TGTGCCAGCAGCCAAGTGAATGGACTAGCCAAAAACATTCAGTACTTC CASSQVNGLAKNIQYF
. . TRBJ2-1 TRBV9 TGTGCCAGCAGCACCATCCCTGGGGGCTCCTACTCCTACAATGAGCAGTTCTTC CASSTIPGGSYSYNEQFF
few . TRBJ2-4 TRBV29-1 TGCAGCGTTGAGGGACTGTTAGCCAAAAACATTCAGTACTTC CSVEGLLAKNIQYF
. . TRBJ2-7 TRBV10-3 TGTGCCATCAGCGGGGGAAGGGACCGTGCCTACGAGCAGTACTTC CAISGGRDRAYEQYF
. . TRBJ2-5 TRBV5-6 TGTGCCAGCAGCCAACCTACAGGTGGGGAGACCCAGTACTTC CASSQPTGGETQYF
few . TRBJ2-7 TRBV21-1 TGTGCCAGCAGCTCCCAGGAGCGGGAGGGTTACGAGCAGTACTTC CASSSQEREGYEQYF
few TRBD2 TRBJ2-1 TRBV9 TGTGCCAGCAGCGCCCTCCGTGGAGCGGGGGGGCTAGATGAGCAGTTCTTC CASSALRGAGGLDEQFF
. . TRBJ2-3 TRBV18 TGTGCCAGCTCACCCCGGGACACTCCAGATACGCAGTATTTT CASSPRDTPDTQYF
. . TRBJ2-7 TRBV7-2 TGTGCCAGCAGACTCCGCGGGGAATCCTACAATGAGCAGTACTTC CASRLRGESYNEQYF
. . TRBJ1-5 TRBV4-3 TGCGCCAGCAGCCAAAGGCCGGTCAAGGTGGATAGCAATCAGCCCCAGCATTTT CASSQRPVKVDSNQPQHF
. TRBD2 TRBJ2-3 TRBV2 TGTGCCAGCAGTTGGACTAGCGGGTCCCTAAGCACAGATACGCAGTATTTT CASSWTSGSLSTDTQYF
few . TRBJ2-7 TRBV20-1 TGCAGTGCTAGAAGGGTGGGCGAGCAGTACTTC CSARRVGEQYF
. . TRBJ2-7 TRBV5-1 TGCGCCAGCATTCCTAGTATGACGACTGAGCAGTACTTC CASIPSMTTEQYF
few . TRBJ2-7 TRBV6-5 TGTGCCAGCAGTTACTCTCAGGGTTTCCCCCACGAGCAGTACTTC CASSYSQGFPHEQYF
. TRBD1 TRBJ2-7 TRBV9 TGTGCCAGCAGCGTAGCGGGACAGGGGAACGAGCAGTACTTC CASSVAGQGNEQYF
. . TRBJ1-5 TRBV7-2 TGTGCCAGCAGCTTCTCCTCGGAGAAGCCCCAGCATTTT CASSFSSEKPQHF
few TRBD2 TRBJ2-7 TRBV3-1 TGTGCCAGCAGCCGACAGGGACTAGCCCCCTACGAGCAGTACTTC CASSRQGLAPYEQYF
few . TRBJ1-1 TRBV7-9 TGTGCCAGCAGCTTAAGGCCCGCGTCACAGGTGAACACTGAAGCTTTCTTT CASSLRPASQVNTEAFF
few . TRBJ1-2 TRBV4-3 TGCGCCAGCAGCCAAGAATCTGGGGGGAATGGTGGCTACACCTTC CASSQESGGNGGYTF
few TRBD1 TRBJ1-1 TRBV9 TGTGCCAGCAGCGTGGAGGGGGCCGGGAACACTGAAGCTTTCTTT CASSVEGAGNTEAFF
. . TRBJ2-3 TRBV7-9 TGTGCCAGCAGCGCGCAATTGGACAGGAACGGGGGAGATACGCAGTATTTT CASSAQLDRNGGDTQYF